The entry below describes one T cell receptor beta chain. Authors' data handling: For nucleated cells, counts were estimated from reference gene primer amplification. TCRdb keeps only in-frame clones here, not all; method: immunoSEQ multiplex PCR. The DNA gave D and trimming, while V, J and clone size come from that table. The sample holds about 200,000 clones; around 80% are singletons and the top ten take roughly 6.9%. The data derive from a study of blood T cell repertoires in COVID-19. The clonotype originates from a human donor with acute or convalescent COVID-19. The donor label of this sample is uncertain. The sequenced material came from peripheral blood.

CDR3 region: CASSLHDRGRGTQHF. CDR3 bases: TGTGCCAGCAGTTTACACGACAGGGGAAGAGGTACCCAGCATTTT. The chain is built from TRBV28 and TRBJ1-5, with 8 bases aligning to TRBD1. Germline V gene lookup returns CDR1 MDHEN and CDR2 SYDVKM. After removal of 2 bases from V and 11 bases from J, the junction contained 11 bases not matched to a gene. This CDR3 is built from 15 residues.